A selection of T cell receptor beta chains follows, all from one sample in a study of PD-1 blockade in classical Hodgkin lymphoma. The method was immunoSEQ multiplex PCR; TCRdb's version includes in-frame clones alone and lacks a portion of them. The sample lists 10,000 to 15,000 clones; roughly 78% were seen once. Specimen: peripheral blood mononuclear cells (PBMCs), collected at baseline. These receptors were taken from a human donor with classical Hodgkin lymphoma. The CDR3 runs from the conserved cysteine through the conserved F or W. The order of the fields is CDR3 length, V gene, CDR3 protein.

len: 16
v_gene: TRBV21-1
CDR3aa: CASSKVLAGVYNEQFF

len: 13
v_gene: TRBV18
CDR3aa: CASSPIMNTEAFF

len: 13
v_gene: TRBV6-6
CDR3aa: CASSYEGIQPQHF

len: 15
v_gene: TRBV5-4
CDR3aa: CASSPDGRTNSPLHF

len: 15
v_gene: TRBV6-5
CDR3aa: CASSFPGQGATEAFF

len: 16
v_gene: TRBV4-2
CDR3aa: CASSQDRSGVNQPQHF

len: 13
v_gene: TRBV29-1
CDR3aa: CSAALGSKATQYF

len: 11
v_gene: TRBV6-5
CDR3aa: CASFKVSEAFF

len: 14
v_gene: TRBV10-3
CDR3aa: CAIKRQEGNTEAFF

len: 11
v_gene: TRBV5-8
CDR3aa: CASSSYNEQFF

len: 16
v_gene: TRBV7-9
CDR3aa: CASSLARGGDNYGYTF

len: 17
v_gene: TRBV25-1
CDR3aa: CASSVTLGTGGTGELFF

len: 14
v_gene: TRBV7-9
CDR3aa: CASSPTTGVNIQYF

len: 14
v_gene: TRBV15
CDR3aa: CATSREKASQPQHF

len: 13
v_gene: TRBV6-5
CDR3aa: CASARGVNTEAFF

len: 14
v_gene: TRBV4-3
CDR3aa: CASSQVTGGSEQFF

len: 14
v_gene: TRBV5-1
CDR3aa: CASSGQGANTEAFF

len: 12
v_gene: TRBV5-1
CDR3aa: CASSLGTYGYTF

len: 15
v_gene: TRBV5-1
CDR3aa: CASSLSPFVQETQYF

len: 15
v_gene: TRBV18
CDR3aa: CASSPLGTGGTEAFF

len: 14
v_gene: TRBV19
CDR3aa: CASSRGVSQYEQYF

len: 16
v_gene: TRBV27
CDR3aa: CASSFQGAGRANVLTF

len: 16
v_gene: TRBV5-1
CDR3aa: CASSLAPGFVGNEQFF

len: 15
v_gene: TRBV11-2
CDR3aa: CASSLSGRNTGELFF

len: 11
v_gene: TRBV28
CDR3aa: CASSFGYGYTF

len: 15
v_gene: TRBV18
CDR3aa: CASSPTDANTGELFF

len: 15
v_gene: TRBV7-8
CDR3aa: CASSLGTSVTGELFF

len: 16
v_gene: TRBV27
CDR3aa: CASSFGSGGTRETQYF

len: 14
v_gene: TRBV7-8
CDR3aa: CASSPLTGMETQYF